This T cell receptor beta chain emerged from a study of cytomegalovirus exposure and HLA in healthy donors. Germline-derived CDR1 and CDR2 are SGHTS and YDEGEE. V shed 0 bases, J shed 4 bases, and the junction held 5 bases outside the gene matches. The CDR3 loop spans 15 amino acids. Donors were ostensibly healthy at sampling, although undocumented immune exposures were probable. The PCR was carried out with 60 Vbeta primers and 13 Jbeta primers. This table comes from immunoSEQ multiplex PCR, and its TCRdb copy is limited to in-frame clones, with some not included. The sample records about 150,000 clones, approximately 68% being singletons. Study conclusions and caveats: The listing of roughly 160 TCR beta chains classed them as cytomegalovirus-associated. It was reportedly the case that the classifier diagnosed cytomegalovirus status with high specificity and sensitivity.

Points on this clone: What it recognizes is unknown.

The sequenced sample consisted of PBMCs. J is TRBJ1-2 and V is TRBV5-8; the match to TRBD1 covers 8 bases. This sequence was found in a man between 40 and 49 years old in good health and CMV-seronegative. The chain's CDR3 is CASSLGGTGGYGYTF. The CDR3 coding sequence is TGTGCCAGCAGCTTGGGAGGAACAGGGGGCTATGGCTACACCTTC.